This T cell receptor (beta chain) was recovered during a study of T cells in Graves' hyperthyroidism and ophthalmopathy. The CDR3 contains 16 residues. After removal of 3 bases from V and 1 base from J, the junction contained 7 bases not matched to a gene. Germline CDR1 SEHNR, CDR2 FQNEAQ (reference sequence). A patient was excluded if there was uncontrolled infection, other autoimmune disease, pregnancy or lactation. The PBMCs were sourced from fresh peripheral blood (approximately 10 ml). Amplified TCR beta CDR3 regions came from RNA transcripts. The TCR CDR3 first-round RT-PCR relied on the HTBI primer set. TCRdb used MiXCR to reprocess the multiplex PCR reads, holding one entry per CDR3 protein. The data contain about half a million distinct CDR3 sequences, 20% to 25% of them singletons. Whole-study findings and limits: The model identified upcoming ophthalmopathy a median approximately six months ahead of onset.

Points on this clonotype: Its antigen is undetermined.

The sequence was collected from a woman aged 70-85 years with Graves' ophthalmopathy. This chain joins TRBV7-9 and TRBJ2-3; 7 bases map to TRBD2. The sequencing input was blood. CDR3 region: CASSFLIAGGTDTQYF. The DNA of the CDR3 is TGTGCCAGCAGCTTCCTGATAGCGGGCGGCACAGATACGCAGTATTTT.